This is a list of T cell receptor beta chains from one sample in a study of CD8 T cells in ankylosing spondylitis. TCRdb processed the 5' RACE reads anew with MiXCR; each CDR3 protein has one entry. Among about 250,000 distinct CDR3 sequences listed, roughly a quarter were seen once. Sequenced: blood, either unsorted or a sorted T cell fraction (not recorded which). The receptors originated from a male donor with ankylosing spondylitis or in good health (not recorded which). The CDR3 runs from the conserved cysteine through the conserved F or W. The D gene is left open where the match is weak. Only some rows state a clone size, as once, few, many or a class for expanded clones.

>TRBD1|TRBJ2-5|NA|TRBV5-1
TGCGCCAGCCAAAAAGGGACAGGTAAAGAAGAGACCCAGTACTTC
CASQKGTGKEETQYF
>NA|TRBJ1-4|NA|TRBV20-1
TGCAGTGCTAGACTATCGCCAGGGCTGGGAAAACTGTTTTTT
CSARLSPGLGKLFF
>NA|TRBJ1-2|many|TRBV12-3/TRBV12-4
TGTGCCAGCAGTTTATCGGCAGGATTCCTACCCATTCGTGGCTACACCTTC
CASSLSAGFLPIRGYTF
>TRBD1|TRBJ2-7|many|TRBV6-5
TGTGCCAGCAGTTTACACAGGGGAGACGAGCAGTACTTC
CASSLHRGDEQYF
>NA|TRBJ1-6|NA|TRBV5-1
TGCGCCAGCAGCTTGGCGGGCGGGGAAAGGTCACCCCTCCACTTT
CASSLAGGERSPLHF
>NA|TRBJ2-1|many|TRBV20-1
TGCAGTGCTAGAGATCGGGCCTCCTACAATGAGCAGTTCTTC
CSARDRASYNEQFF
>TRBD1|TRBJ2-7|NA|TRBV10-3
TGTGCCATCAGATCCGGGACAGGGACCTACGAGCAGTACTTC
CAIRSGTGTYEQYF
>NA|TRBJ2-1|NA|TRBV12-3/TRBV12-4
TGTGCCAGCAGTTTAGCAGGGAAGAGGCAGTTCTTC
CASSLAGKRQFF
>NA|TRBJ1-2|many|TRBV7-6
TGTGCCAGCAGCCTAAATCGGGACTATGGCTACACCTTC
CASSLNRDYGYTF
>TRBD1|TRBJ1-2|NA|TRBV20-1
TGCAGTGCCAGACAGGGGTATGGCTATGGCTACACCTTC
CSARQGYGYGYTF
>NA|TRBJ2-7|many|TRBV5-1
TGCGCCAGCAGCCACTCTGGGAACTCCTACGAGCAGTACTTC
CASSHSGNSYEQYF
>NA|TRBJ2-7|few|TRBV29-1
TGCAGCGTTGGGCAGGGTAGCAACGAGCAGTACTTC
CSVGQGSNEQYF
>TRBD1|TRBJ2-5|NA|TRBV20-1
TGCAGTGCCGGACAGGGACAACATATTCAAGAGACCCAGTACTTC
CSAGQGQHIQETQYF
>NA|TRBJ2-4|many|TRBV12-3/TRBV12-4
TGTGCCAGCAGCCGATCCCAAGCCAAAAACATTCAGTACTTC
CASSRSQAKNIQYF
>NA|TRBJ2-3|many|TRBV9
TGTGCCAGCAGCGTAGGAATCCCAGATACGCAGTATTTT
CASSVGIPDTQYF
>NA|TRBJ2-1|NA|TRBV18
TGTGCCAGCTCACCATTACAGAGCTCCTACAATGAGCAGTTCTTC
CASSPLQSSYNEQFF
>NA|TRBJ2-5|NA|TRBV20-1
TGCAGTGCTAGAGCCCCACCGCGGTACCAAGAGACCCAGTACTTC
CSARAPPRYQETQYF
>NA|TRBJ2-5|NA|TRBV28
TGTGCCAGCAGTTTGCTCGCCCAAGAGACCCAGTACTTC
CASSLLAQETQYF
>NA|TRBJ2-1|many|TRBV5-1
TGCGCCAGCAGCTTGGTGGCCCGTAATGAGCAGTTCTTC
CASSLVARNEQFF
>NA|TRBJ2-3|many|TRBV12-3/TRBV12-4
TGTGCCAGCAGTCCGCCGGCGACAGATACGCAGTATTTT
CASSPPATDTQYF
>NA|TRBJ2-5|many|TRBV20-1
TGCAGTGCTAGTGGGTGGGAGACCCAGTACTTC
CSASGWETQYF
>NA|TRBJ2-7|many|TRBV20-1
TGCAGTGCTAGAGACCTCAGGGGTGAGGTAGGAGACGAGCAGTACTTC
CSARDLRGEVGDEQYF
>NA|TRBJ1-2|few|TRBV7-8
TGTGCCAGCAGCCCCGGTCGGGGATACTATGGCTACACCTTC
CASSPGRGYYGYTF
>TRBD2|TRBJ2-7|NA|TRBV5-4
TGTGCCAGCGGCATGGAACGGGGGAGGGTTAGTGAGCAGTACTTC
CASGMERGRVSEQYF
>NA|TRBJ2-1|many|TRBV20-1
TGCAGTGCTCAAAGTATCTATGAGCAGTTCTTC
CSAQSIYEQFF
>NA|TRBJ2-7|few|TRBV6-1
TGTGCCAGCAGCACAGGCGTCGGTCACGAGCAGTACTTC
CASSTGVGHEQYF